This T cell receptor beta chain appears in the sequencing data of a study of tissue T cells after allogeneic stem cell transplantation. Germline V gene data show CDR1 as MSHET and CDR2 as SYDVDS. Trimming stripped 5 bases from V and 4 bases from J, with 9 bases between. The CDR3 has 13 residues. This clone is classed as medium-sized. All gene names here are mouse names. Read data end 1 residue before the CDR3 end; the end is taken from the germline J gene. Assay used: immunoSEQ multiplex PCR; TCRdb lists only in-frame clones, some missing. The sample contains some 10,000 clones, roughly two fifths of which appear only once. Time point meaning: mouse harvest day 7 after allogeneic transplant. The graft held 10^6 splenic CD5+ T cells and 10^7 T-cell-depleted bone marrow cells.

Sequenced sample: skin. The source is a female BALB/c mouse given C57BL/6 T cells with graft-versus-host disease after an allogeneic hematopoietic cell transplant. This chain joins TRBV29 and TRBJ1-5; no firm D call. The CDR3 bases that were read are TGTGCTAGCAGTCCCGGGGAAAACCAGGCTCCGCTT. Encoded protein: CASSPGENQAPL. From start to end, the CDR3 is CASSPGENQAPLF.